This passage covers 3 T cell receptor beta chains from one sample sequenced in a study of blood T cells in healthy people across ages. Next came a second PCR, run for about 7 to 12 cycles, which used a sample-barcoded 5' primer along with a J-beta primer mix. TCRdb recomputed calls from the 5' RACE reads with MiXCR, one row per CDR3 protein. The data show 500,000 to 550,000 distinct CDR3 sequences, around 24% seen once. The same data also went into a second study, on T cells of mothers and their children.

The sample comprised blood. These receptor sequences come from a boy between 10 and 17 years old in good health.

V is TRBV20-1 and J is TRBJ2-5; D possibly matches TRBD1 or TRBD2 (5 bases each). The ends were cut back, 4 bases at V and 3 bases at J, with 12 bases in the middle. CDR1 DFQATT and CDR2 SNEGSKA come from the germline V gene (reference sequence). The CDR3 has 13 amino acids. The CDR3, as DNA: TGCAGTGCTACCCCCGGGACCGAAGAGACCCAGTACTTC. It is translated as CSATPGTEETQYF.

V gene TRBV7-8 combines with J gene TRBJ2-2; 7 bases map to TRBD2. CDR1 is SGHVS, CDR2 FQNEAQ, per germline. V was clipped by 5 bases and J by 6 bases; unmatched bases: 9. CDR3 size: 15 residues. The CDR3 DNA reads TGTGCCAGCAGCCCCGGCGGGAGTTGGCCCGGGGAGCTGTTTTTT. Its protein product is CASSPGGSWPGELFF. Filled out from reference TRBV7-8 and TRBJ2-2, the complete variable domain reads GAGVSQSPRYKVAKRGQDVALRCDPISGHVSLFWYQQALGQGPEFLTYFQNEAQLDKSGLPSDRFFAERPEGSVSTLKIQRTQQEDSAVYLCASSPGGSWPGELFFGEGSRLTVL.

Details on this clonotype: A junction boundary mismatches the germline segment, possibly from a read error. This chain joins TRBV7-8 and TRBJ1-2, with D perhaps TRBD1 (6 bases). The V gene's germline CDR1 is SGHVS and CDR2 FQNEAQ. The CDR3 runs 15 residues. CDR3 protein: CASSLGSRGTYGCTF. The CDR3 coding sequence is TGTGCCAGCAGCTTAGGATCCAGGGGAACCTATGGCTGCACCTTC.